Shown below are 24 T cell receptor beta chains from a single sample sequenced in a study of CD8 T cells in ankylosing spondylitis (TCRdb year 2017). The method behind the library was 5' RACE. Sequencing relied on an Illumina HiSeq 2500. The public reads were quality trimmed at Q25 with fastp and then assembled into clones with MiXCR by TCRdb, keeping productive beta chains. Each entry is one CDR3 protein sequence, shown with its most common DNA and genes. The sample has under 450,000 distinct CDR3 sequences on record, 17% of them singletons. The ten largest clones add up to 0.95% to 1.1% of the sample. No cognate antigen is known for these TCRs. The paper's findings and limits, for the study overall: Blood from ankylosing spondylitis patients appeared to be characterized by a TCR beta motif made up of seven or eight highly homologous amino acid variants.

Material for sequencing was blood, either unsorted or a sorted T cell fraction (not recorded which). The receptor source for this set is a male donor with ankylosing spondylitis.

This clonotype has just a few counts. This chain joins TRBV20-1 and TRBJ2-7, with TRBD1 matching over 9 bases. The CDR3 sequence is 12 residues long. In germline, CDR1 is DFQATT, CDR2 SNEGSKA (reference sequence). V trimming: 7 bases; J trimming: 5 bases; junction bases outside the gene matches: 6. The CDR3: CSGKTGGDEQYF. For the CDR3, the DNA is TGCAGTGGTAAAACAGGGGGCGACGAGCAGTACTTC.

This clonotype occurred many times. The CDR3 nucleotides read TGCGCCAGCAGCGGAACCCGGGACCTCTACACCTTC. It encodes CASSGTRDLYTF. The chain uses TRBV5-1 and TRBJ1-2; D may be TRBD1 (5 bases). V was pared by 4 bases and J by 10 bases, with 14 bases between. The germline gives CDR1 SGHRS, CDR2 YFSETQ. This CDR3 has 12 amino acids.

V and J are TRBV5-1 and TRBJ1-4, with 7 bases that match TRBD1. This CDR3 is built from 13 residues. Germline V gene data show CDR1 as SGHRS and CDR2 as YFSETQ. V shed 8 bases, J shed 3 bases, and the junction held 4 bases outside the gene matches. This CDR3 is CARRDRPNEKLFF. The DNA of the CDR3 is TGCGCCAGACGGGACAGACCTAATGAAAAACTGTTTTTT.

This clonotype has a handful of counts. The CDR3 is CASRTGDTEAFF. The CDR3 DNA reads TGTGCCAGCCGGACGGGGGACACTGAAGCTTTCTTT. The V gene is TRBV6-6, the J gene TRBJ1-1, with TRBD1 as a possible D gene (5 bases). V was cut by 8 bases and J by 3 bases, with 10 bases left in between. Germline assignment: CDR1 MNHNY and CDR2 SVGAGI (reference sequence). CDR3 length equals 12 residues.

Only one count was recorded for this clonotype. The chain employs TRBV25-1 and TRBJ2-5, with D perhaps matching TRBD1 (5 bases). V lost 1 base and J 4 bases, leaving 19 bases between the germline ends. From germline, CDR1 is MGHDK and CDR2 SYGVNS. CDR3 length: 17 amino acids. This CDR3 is CASSEWSWGPPGETQYF. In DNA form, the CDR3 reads TGTGCCAGCAGTGAATGGAGCTGGGGCCCCCCGGGAGAGACCCAGTACTTC.

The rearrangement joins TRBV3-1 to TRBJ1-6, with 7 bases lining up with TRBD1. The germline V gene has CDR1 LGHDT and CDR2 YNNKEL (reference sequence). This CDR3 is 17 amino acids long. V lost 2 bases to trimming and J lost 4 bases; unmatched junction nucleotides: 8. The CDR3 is CASSQSRDSMYNSPLHF. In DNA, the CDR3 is TGTGCCAGCAGCCAATCTCGGGACAGCATGTATAATTCACCCCTCCACTTT.

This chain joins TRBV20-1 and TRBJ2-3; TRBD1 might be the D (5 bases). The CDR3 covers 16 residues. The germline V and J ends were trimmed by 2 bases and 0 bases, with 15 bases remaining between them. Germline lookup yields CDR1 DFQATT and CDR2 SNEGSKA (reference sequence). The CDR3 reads CSARRLGQVSTDTQYF. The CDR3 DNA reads TGCAGTGCTAGAAGGTTGGGGCAGGTGAGCACAGATACGCAGTATTTT.

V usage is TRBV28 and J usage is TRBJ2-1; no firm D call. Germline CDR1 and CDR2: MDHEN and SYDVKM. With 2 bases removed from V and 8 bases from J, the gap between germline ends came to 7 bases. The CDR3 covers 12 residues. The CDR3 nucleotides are TGTGCCAGCAGTTTACTTAGAGATGAGCAGTTCTTC. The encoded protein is CASSLLRDEQFF.

This CDR3 reads CASSLHADSNQPQHF. CDR3 nucleotides: TGTGCCAGCAGCCTTCACGCGGATAGCAATCAGCCCCAGCATTTT. V usage is TRBV4-2 and J usage is TRBJ1-5; D gene unclear. Deletions cut 4 bases from V and 0 bases from J, with 10 bases between. CDR1 LGHNA and CDR2 YNFKEQ come from the germline V gene. The CDR3 length is 15 residues.

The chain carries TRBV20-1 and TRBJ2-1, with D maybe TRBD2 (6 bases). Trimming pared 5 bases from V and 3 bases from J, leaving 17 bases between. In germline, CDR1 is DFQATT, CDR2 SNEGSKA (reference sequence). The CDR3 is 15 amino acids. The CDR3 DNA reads TGCAGTGCTTTGCACGGGACTTCAAACTACAATGAGCAGTTCTTC. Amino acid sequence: CSALHGTSNYNEQFF.

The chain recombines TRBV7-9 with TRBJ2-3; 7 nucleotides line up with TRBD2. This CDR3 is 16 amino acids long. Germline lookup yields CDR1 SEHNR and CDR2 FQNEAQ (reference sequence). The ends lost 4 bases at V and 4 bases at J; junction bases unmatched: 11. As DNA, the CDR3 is TGTGCCAGCAGCTGGAGGGGAGCGGGGATAGCAGATACGCAGTATTTT. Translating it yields CASSWRGAGIADTQYF.

For the CDR3, the DNA is TGTGCCAGCAGTTTCGACAGGGCTGGCAATCAGCCCCAGCATTTT. Its translation is CASSFDRAGNQPQHF. The chain links TRBV12-3 or TRBV12-4 to TRBJ1-5; the match to TRBD1 covers 7 bases. The CDR3 consists of 15 residues. V shed 3 bases and J 2 bases; nucleotides not matched to a gene: 4.

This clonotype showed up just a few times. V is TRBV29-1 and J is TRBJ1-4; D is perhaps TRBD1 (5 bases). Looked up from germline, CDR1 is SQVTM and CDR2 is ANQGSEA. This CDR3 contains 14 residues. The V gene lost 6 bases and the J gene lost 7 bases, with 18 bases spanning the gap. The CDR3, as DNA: TGCAGCGTGGCGACTGGAGGGGTTCGTGAAAAACTGTTTTTT. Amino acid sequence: CSVATGGVREKLFF. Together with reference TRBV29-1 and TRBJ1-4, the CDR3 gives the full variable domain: SAVISQKPSRDICQRGTSLTIQCQVDSQVTMMFWYRQQPGQSLTLIATANQGSEATYESGFVIDKFPISRPNLTFSTLTVSNMSPEDSSIYLCSVATGGVREKLFFGSGTQLSVL.

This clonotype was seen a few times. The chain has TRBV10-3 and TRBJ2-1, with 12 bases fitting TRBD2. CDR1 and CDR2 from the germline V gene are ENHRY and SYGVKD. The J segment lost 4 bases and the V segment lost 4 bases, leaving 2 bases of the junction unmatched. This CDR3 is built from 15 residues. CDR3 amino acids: CAISATSGGYNEQFF. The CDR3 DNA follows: TGTGCCATCAGTGCGACTAGCGGGGGTTACAATGAGCAGTTCTTC.

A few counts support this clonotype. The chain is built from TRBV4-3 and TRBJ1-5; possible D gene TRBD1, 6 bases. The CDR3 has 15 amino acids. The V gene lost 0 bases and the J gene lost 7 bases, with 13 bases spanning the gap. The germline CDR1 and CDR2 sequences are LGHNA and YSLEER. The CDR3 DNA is TGCGCCAGCAGCCAAGAAGAAGGGGGTCTACAGCCCCAGCATTTT. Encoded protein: CASSQEEGGLQPQHF.

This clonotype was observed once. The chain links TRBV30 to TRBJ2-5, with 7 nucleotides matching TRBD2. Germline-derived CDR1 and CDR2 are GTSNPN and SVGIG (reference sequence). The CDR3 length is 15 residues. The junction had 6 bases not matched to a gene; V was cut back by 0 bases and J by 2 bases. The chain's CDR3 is CAWSVGGGSQETQYF. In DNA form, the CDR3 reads TGTGCCTGGAGTGTGGGGGGGGGTAGTCAAGAGACCCAGTACTTC.

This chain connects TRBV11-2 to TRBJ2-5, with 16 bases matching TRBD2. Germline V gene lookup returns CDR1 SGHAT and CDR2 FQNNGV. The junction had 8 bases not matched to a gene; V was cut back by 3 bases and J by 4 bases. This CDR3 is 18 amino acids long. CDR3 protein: CASSLGLAGGLGGETQYF. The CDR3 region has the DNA TGTGCCAGCAGCTTGGGACTAGCGGGAGGGCTAGGGGGAGAGACCCAGTACTTC.

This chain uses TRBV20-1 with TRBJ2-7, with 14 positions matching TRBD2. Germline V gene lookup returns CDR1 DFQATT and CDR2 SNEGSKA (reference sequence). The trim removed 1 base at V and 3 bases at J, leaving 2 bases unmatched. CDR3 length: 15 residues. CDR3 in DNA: TGCAGTGCTAGAGCAGGGACTAGCGGGGGCTACGAGCAGTACTTC. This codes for CSARAGTSGGYEQYF.

DNA of the CDR3: TGTGCCAGCAGTCCATATCTTGAAGCTTTCTTT. Amino acids: CASSPYLEAFF. The chain uses TRBV2 and TRBJ1-1, with D hard to call. The CDR3 is 11 amino acids. CDR1 SNHLY and CDR2 FYNNEI come from the germline V gene. V was clipped by 5 bases and J by 7 bases, with 8 bases between them.

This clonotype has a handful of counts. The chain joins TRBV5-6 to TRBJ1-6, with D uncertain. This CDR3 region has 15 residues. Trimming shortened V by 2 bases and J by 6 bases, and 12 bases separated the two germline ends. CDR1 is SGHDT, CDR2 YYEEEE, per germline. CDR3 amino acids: CASSFEQNTNSPLHF. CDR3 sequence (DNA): TGTGCCAGCAGCTTCGAGCAGAACACTAATTCACCCCTCCACTTT.

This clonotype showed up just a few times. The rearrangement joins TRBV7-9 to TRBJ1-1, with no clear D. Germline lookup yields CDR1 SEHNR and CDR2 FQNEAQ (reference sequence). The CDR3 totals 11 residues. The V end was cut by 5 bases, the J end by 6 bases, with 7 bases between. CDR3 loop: CASSPQSEAFF. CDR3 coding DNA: TGTGCCAGCAGCCCTCAGTCTGAAGCTTTCTTT.

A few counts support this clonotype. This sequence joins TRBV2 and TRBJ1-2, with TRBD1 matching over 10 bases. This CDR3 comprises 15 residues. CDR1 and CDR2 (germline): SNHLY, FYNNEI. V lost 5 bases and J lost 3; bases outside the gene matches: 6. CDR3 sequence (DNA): TGTGCCAGCAGTTGGACAGGGGGAGCGGACTATGGCTACACCTTC. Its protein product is CASSWTGGADYGYTF.

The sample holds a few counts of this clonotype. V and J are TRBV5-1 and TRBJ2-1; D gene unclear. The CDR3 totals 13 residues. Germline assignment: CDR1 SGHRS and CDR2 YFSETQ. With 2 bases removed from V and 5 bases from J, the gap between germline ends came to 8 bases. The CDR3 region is CASSLIGHNEQFF. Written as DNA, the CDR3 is TGCGCCAGCAGCTTAATAGGGCACAATGAGCAGTTCTTC.

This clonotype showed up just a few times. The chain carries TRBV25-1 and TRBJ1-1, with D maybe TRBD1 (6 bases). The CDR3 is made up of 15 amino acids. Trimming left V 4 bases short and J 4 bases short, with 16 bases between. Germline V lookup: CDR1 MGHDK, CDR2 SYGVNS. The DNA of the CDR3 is TGTGCCAGCAGTGGCCCTCGGGGAGGGGGCACTGAAGCTTTCTTT. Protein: CASSGPRGGGTEAFF.